The clone carrying this T cell receptor beta chain is a singleton in its sample. Its matching antigen is unknown. The data derive from a study of cytomegalovirus exposure and HLA in healthy donors. A multiplex PCR was run with 60 Vbeta primers and 13 Jbeta primers. Clones were read by immunoSEQ multiplex PCR, and TCRdb kept only the in-frame ones, dropping some. The sample records around 150,000 clones, nearly 80% being singletons. Study-level findings and limits: A later analysis reportedly found that, within productive TCRs, an Asian-associated ancestry cluster had fewer N-insertions than the mean observed across the roughly 690 donors. Sequencing likely produced, as an artifact, a cluster of highly shared sequence variants. Per published accounts, TCR beta sequences correctly predicted the HLA-A and HLA-B alleles of most subjects.

Sequenced: PBMCs. The receptor was derived from a man aged 25-40 years in good health and CMV-seronegative.

The CDR3 sequence is CASSLAEVGRRGNEQFF. The DNA for the CDR3 is TGCGCCAGCAGCTTGGCCGAGGTGGGGCGACGTGGGAATGAGCAGTTCTTC. V gene TRBV5-1 combines with J gene TRBJ2-1, with a tentative D call TRBD1 (5 bases). CDR1 and CDR2 from the germline V gene are SGHRS and YFSETQ. Deletions cut 0 bases from V and 7 bases from J, with 20 bases between. The length of the CDR3 is 17 residues.